This T cell receptor beta chain originates from a study of shared T cell receptors in the human thymus. Germline CDR1 is SGHNT and CDR2 is YENEEA. Trimming cost V 5 bases and J 5 bases; bases outside gene matches: 7. The CDR3 loop spans 14 amino acids. This clone was counted once. Sequencing was performed with immunoSEQ multiplex PCR; in TCRdb, only in-frame clones are kept and a portion is missing. This table has approximately 660,000 clones, 88% appearing once. The sample was also linked to a second study, of human thymus T cells. That source reports: Corrective surgery for congenital heart defects was being performed on the healthy Finnish infants who served as donors. Thymus tissue was removed during corrective cardiac surgery. Apparent skewing of V and J gene usage characterized both thymic and blood repertoires. Related studies found that unrelated individuals share highly overlapping thymic repertoires.

This clonotype originated in a boy in the first two years of life with a congenital heart defect. The sample consisted of thymocytes. The V and J genes are TRBV11-3 and TRBJ2-7; 9 bases line up with TRBD1. The CDR3 spells CASSVGQGCDEQYF. For the CDR3, the DNA is TGTGCCAGCAGCGTGGGACAGGGTTGCGACGAGCAGTACTTC.